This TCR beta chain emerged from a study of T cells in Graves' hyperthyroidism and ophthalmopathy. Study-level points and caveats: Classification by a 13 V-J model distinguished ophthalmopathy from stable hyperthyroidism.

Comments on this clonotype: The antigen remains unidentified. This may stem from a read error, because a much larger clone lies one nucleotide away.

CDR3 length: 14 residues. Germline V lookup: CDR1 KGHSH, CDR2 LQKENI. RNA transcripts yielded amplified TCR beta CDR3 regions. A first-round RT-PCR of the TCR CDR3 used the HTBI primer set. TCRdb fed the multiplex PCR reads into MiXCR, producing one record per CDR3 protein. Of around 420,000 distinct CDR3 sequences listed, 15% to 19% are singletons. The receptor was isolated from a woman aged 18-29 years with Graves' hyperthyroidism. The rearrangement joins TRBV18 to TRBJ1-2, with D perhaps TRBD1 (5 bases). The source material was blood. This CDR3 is CANSPGRDHYGYTF. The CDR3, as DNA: TGTGCCAACTCACCAGGCAGGGACCACTATGGCTACACCTTC.